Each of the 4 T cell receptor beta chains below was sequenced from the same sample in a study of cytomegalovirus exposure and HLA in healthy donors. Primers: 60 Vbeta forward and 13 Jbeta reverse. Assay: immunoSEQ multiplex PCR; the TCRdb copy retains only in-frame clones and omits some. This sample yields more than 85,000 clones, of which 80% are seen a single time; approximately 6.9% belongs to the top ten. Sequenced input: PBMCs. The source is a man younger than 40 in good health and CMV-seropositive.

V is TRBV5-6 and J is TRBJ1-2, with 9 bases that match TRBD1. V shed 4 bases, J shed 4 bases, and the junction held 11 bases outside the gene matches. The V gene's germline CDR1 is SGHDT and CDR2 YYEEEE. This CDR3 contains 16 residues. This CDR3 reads CASSATGGQGIYGYTF. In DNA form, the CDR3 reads TGTGCCAGCAGCGCAACGGGGGGACAGGGAATCTATGGCTACACCTTC.

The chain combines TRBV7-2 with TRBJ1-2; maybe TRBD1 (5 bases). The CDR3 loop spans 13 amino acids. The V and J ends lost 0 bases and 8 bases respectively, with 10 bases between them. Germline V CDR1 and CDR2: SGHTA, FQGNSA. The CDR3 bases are TGTGCCAGCAGCTTAGCGTCGGGGGGAGGCTACACCTTC. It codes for CASSLASGGGYTF.

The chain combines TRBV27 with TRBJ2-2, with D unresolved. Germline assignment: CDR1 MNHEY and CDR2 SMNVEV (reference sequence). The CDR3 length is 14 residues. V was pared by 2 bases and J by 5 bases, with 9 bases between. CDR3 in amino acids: CASSLGASTGELFF. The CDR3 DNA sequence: TGTGCCAGCAGTTTAGGAGCAAGTACCGGGGAGCTGTTTTTT.

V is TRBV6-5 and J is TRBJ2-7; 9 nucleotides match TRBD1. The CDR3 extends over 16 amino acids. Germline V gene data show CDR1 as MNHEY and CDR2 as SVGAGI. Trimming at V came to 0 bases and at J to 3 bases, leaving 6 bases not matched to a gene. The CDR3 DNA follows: TGTGCCAGCAGTTACTCGATCACAGGGGGCGGCTACGAGCAGTACTTC. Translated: CASSYSITGGGYEQYF.